This T cell receptor (beta chain) was identified during a study of blood T cell repertoires in COVID-19. Study in general: The United States, Italy and Spain provided the acute and convalescent COVID-19 samples. Sample material is recorded as cDNA or gDNA derived from T cells, B-cell-depleted T cells, or PBMCs.

The authors' processing: Using reference gene primer amplification, nucleated cell counts were estimated. Only in-frame clones appear in the TCRdb table, and some are missing; sequencing was by immunoSEQ multiplex PCR. For V, J and clone size, that table is used; D and trimming come from the DNA. Counted here are about 16,000 clones, less than 90% occurring once; the ten biggest clones make up approximately 24%. This CDR3 contains 15 residues. Trimming cost V 0 bases and J 0 bases, with 10 bases left between them. Germline V gene lookup returns CDR1 SGDLS and CDR2 YYNGEE. This clone was observed a handful of times.

This rearrangement joins TRBV9 to TRBJ2-7; D is ambiguous. The sequencing input was peripheral blood. The origin of this receptor is a man aged 55-75 years with acute or convalescent COVID-19. CDR3 in DNA: TGTGCCAGCAGCGTAGGAGGCCTTAGCTCCTACGAGCAGTACTTC. Protein sequence: CASSVGGLSSYEQYF.